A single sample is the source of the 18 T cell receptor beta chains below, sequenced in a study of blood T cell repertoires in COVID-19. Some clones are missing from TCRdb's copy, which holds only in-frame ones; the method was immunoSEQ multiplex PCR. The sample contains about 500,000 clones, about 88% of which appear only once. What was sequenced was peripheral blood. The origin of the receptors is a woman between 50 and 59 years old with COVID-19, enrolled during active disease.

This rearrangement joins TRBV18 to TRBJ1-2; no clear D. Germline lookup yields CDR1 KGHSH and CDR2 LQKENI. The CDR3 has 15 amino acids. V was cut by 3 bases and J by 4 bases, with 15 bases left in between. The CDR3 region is CASSPQTPRGYGYTF. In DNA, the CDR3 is TGTGCCAGCTCACCCCAGACCCCCCGGGGCTATGGCTACACCTTC.

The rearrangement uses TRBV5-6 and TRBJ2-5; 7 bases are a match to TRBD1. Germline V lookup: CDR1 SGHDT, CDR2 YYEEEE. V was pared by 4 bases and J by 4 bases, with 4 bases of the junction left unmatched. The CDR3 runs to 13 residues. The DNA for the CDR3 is TGTGCCAGCAGCGGGGACAGCGGAGAGACCCAGTACTTC. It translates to CASSGDSGETQYF.

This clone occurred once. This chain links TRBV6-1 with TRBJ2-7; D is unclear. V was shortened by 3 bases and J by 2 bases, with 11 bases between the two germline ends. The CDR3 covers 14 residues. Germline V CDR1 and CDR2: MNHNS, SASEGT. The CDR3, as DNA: TGTGCCAGCAGTGAGATGGCTTATGCCTACGAGCAGTACTTC. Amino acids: CASSEMAYAYEQYF.

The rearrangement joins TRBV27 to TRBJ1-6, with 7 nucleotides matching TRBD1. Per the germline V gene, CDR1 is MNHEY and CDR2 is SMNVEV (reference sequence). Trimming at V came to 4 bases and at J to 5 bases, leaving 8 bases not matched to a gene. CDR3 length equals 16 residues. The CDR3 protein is CASSSGTVANNSPLHF. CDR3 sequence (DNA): TGTGCCAGCAGTTCGGGGACAGTGGCGAATAATTCACCCCTCCACTTT.

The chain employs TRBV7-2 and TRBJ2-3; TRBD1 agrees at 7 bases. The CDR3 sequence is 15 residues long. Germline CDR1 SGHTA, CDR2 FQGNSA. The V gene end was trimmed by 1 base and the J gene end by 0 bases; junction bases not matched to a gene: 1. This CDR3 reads CASSLGQGSTDTQYF. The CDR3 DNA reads TGTGCCAGCAGCTTAGGACAGGGCAGCACAGATACGCAGTATTTT.

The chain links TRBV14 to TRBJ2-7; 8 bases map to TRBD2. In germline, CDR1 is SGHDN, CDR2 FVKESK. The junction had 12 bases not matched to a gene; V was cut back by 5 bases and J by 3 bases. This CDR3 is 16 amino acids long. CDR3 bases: TGTGCCAGCAGCTTGGGGCTCAGCGGGGGCGGCTACGAGCAGTACTTC. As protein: CASSLGLSGGGYEQYF.

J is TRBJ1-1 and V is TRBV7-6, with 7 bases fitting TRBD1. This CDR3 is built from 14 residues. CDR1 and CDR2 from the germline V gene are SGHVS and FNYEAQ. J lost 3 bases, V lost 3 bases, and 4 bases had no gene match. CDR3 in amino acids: CASSLQGEHTEAFF. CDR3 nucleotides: TGTGCCAGCAGCTTGCAGGGGGAACACACTGAAGCTTTCTTT.

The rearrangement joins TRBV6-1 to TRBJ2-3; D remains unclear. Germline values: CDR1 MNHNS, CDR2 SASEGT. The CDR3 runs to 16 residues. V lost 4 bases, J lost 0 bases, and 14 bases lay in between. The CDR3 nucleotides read TGTGCCAGCAGTGTGGTCAAGAGAACTAGCACAGATACGCAGTATTTT. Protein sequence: CASSVVKRTSTDTQYF.

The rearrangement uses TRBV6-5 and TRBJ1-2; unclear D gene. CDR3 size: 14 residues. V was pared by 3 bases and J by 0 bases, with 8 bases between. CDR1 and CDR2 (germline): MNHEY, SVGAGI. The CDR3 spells CASSYRPSNYGYTF. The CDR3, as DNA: TGTGCCAGCAGTTATCGTCCCTCTAACTATGGCTACACCTTC.

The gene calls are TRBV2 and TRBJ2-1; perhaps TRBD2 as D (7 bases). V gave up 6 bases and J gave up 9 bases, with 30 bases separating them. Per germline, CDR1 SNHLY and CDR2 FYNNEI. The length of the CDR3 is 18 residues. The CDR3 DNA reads TGTGCCAGCAGGAGGATTCTAGCGGATGGGGGGGCCCGCGGTGAGCAGTTCTTC. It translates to CASRRILADGGARGEQFF.

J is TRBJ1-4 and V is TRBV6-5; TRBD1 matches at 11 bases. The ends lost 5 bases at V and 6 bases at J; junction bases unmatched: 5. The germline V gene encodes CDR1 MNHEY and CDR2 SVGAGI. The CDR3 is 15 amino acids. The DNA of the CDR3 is TGTGCCAGCAGTACCGGGACAGGGGGGGATGAAAAACTGTTTTTT. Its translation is CASSTGTGGDEKLFF.

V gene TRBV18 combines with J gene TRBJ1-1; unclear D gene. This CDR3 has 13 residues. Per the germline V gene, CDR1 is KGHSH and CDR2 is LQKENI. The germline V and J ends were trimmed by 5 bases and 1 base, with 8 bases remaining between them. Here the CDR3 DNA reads TGTGCCAGCTCAGTAACAGAGAACACTGAAGCTTTCTTT. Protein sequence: CASSVTENTEAFF.

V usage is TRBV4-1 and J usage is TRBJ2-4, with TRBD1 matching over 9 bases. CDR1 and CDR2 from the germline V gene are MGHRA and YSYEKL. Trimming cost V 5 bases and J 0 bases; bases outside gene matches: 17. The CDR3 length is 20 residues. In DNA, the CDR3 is TGCGCCAGCAGCTCTACCGGGACAGGGCGTTCAAAATTAGCCAAAAACATTCAGTACTTC. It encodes CASSSTGTGRSKLAKNIQYF.

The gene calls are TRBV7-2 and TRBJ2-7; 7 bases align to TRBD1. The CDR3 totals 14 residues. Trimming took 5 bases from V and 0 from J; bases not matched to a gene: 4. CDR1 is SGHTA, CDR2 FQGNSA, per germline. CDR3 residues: CASSVGQVSYEQYF. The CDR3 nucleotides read TGTGCCAGCAGCGTTGGACAGGTCTCCTACGAGCAGTACTTC.

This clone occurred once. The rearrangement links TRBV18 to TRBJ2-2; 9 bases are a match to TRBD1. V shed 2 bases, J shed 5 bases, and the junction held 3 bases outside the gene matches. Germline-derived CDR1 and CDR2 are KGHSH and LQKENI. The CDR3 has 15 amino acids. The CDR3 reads CASSPEQGATGELFF. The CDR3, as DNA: TGTGCCAGCTCACCAGAACAGGGGGCGACCGGGGAGCTGTTTTTT.

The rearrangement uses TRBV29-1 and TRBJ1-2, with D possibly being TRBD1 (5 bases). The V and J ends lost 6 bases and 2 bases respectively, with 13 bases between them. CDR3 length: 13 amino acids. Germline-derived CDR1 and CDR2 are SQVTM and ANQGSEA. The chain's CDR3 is CSVLRVGNYGYTF. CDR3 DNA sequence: TGCAGCGTGCTCAGGGTAGGGAACTATGGCTACACCTTC. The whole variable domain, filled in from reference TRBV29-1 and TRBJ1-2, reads SAVISQKPSRDICQRGTSLTIQCQVDSQVTMMFWYRQQPGQSLTLIATANQGSEATYESGFVIDKFPISRPNLTFSTLTVSNMSPEDSSIYLCSVLRVGNYGYTFGSGTRLTVV.

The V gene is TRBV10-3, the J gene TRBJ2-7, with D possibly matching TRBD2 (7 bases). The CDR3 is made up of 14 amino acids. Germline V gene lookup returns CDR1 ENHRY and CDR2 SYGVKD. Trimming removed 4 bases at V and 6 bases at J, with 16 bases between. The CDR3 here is CAISGSGGQGEQYF. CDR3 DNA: TGTGCCATCAGTGGCTCCGGGGGGCAGGGCGAGCAGTACTTC.

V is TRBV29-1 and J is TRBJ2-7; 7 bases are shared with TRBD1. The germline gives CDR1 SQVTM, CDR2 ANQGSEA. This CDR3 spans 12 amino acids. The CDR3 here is CSCWDSPDEQYF. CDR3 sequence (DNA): TGCAGTTGCTGGGACAGCCCCGACGAGCAGTACTTC.